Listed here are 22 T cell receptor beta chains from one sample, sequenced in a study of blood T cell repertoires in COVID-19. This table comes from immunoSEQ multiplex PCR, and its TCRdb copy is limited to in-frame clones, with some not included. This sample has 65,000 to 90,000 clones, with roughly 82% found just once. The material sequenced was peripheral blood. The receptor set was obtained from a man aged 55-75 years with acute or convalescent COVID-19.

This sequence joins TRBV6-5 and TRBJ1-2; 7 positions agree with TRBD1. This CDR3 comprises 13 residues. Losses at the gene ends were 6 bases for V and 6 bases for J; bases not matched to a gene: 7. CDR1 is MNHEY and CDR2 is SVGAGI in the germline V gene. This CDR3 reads CASSSTGADGYTF. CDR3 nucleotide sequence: TGTGCCAGCAGCTCTACAGGGGCCGATGGCTACACCTTC.

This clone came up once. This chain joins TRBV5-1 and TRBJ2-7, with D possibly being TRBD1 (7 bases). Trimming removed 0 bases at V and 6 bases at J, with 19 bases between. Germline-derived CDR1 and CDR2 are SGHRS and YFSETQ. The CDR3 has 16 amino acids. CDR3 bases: TGCGCCAGCAGCTTGGCGGTTTTGCGACAGGGAGGCGAGCAGTACTTC. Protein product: CASSLAVLRQGGEQYF.

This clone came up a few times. The CDR3 DNA follows: TGCGCCAGCAGCTTGGGACAGGGAATGGGCACAGATACGCAGTATTTT. Translated: CASSLGQGMGTDTQYF. The chain employs TRBV5-1 and TRBJ2-3; 7 bases are a match to TRBD1. The CDR3 totals 16 residues. Trimming at V came to 0 bases and at J to 1 base, leaving 5 bases not matched to a gene. Germline V gene lookup returns CDR1 SGHRS and CDR2 YFSETQ.

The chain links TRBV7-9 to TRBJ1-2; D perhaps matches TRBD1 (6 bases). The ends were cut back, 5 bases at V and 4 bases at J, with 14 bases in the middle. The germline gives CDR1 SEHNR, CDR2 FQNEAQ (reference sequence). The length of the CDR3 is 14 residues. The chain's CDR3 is CASSTQTGPYGYTF. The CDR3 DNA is TGTGCCAGCAGCACCCAAACAGGGCCCTATGGCTACACCTTC.

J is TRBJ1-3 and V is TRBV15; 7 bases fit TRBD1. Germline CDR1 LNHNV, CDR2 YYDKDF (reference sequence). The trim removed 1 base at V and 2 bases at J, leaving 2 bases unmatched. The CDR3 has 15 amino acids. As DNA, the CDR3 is TGTGCCACCAGCAGAGGACAGGGCACTGGAAACACCATATATTTT. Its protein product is CATSRGQGTGNTIYF. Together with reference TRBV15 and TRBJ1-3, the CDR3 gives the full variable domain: DAMVIQNPRYQVTQFGKPVTLSCSQTLNHNVMYWYQQKSSQAPKLLFHYYDKDFNNEADTPDNFQSRRPNTSFCFLDIRSPGLGDTAMYLCATSRGQGTGNTIYFGEGSWLTVV.

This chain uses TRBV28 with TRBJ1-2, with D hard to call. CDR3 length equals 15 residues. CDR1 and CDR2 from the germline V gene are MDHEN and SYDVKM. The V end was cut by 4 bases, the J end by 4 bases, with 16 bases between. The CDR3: CASSSRARTIYGYTF. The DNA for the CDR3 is TGTGCCAGCAGTTCCCGGGCCAGGACTATCTATGGCTACACCTTC.

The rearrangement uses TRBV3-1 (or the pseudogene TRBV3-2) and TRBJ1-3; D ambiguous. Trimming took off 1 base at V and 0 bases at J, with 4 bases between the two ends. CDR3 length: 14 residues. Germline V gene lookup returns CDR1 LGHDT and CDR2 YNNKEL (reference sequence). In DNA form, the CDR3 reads TGTGCCAGCAGCCAAGGTCACTCTGGAAACACCATATATTTT. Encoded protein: CASSQGHSGNTIYF.

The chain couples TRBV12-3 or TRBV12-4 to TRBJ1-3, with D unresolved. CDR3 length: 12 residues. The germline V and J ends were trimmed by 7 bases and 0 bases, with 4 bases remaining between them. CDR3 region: CASTLSGNTIYF. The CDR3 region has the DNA TGTGCCAGCACCCTCTCTGGAAACACCATATATTTT.

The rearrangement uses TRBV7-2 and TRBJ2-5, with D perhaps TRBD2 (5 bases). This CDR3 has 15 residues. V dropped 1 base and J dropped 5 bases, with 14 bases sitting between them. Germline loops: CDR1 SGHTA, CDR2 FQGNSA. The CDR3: CASSLGSSGTETQYF. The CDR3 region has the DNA TGTGCCAGCAGCTTAGGTTCCAGCGGCACCGAGACCCAGTACTTC.

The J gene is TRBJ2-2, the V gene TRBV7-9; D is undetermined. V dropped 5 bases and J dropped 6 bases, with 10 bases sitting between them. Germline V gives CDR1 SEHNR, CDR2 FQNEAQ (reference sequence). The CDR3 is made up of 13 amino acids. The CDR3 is CASSPVGSGELFF. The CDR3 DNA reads TGTGCCAGCAGCCCCGTGGGCTCCGGGGAGCTGTTTTTT.

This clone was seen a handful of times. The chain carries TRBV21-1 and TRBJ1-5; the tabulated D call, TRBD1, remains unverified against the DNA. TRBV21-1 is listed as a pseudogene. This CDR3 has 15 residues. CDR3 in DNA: TGTGCCAGCAGCTCCCCGATTCAGGGCAATCAGCCCCAGCATTTT. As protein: CASSSPIQGNQPQHF.

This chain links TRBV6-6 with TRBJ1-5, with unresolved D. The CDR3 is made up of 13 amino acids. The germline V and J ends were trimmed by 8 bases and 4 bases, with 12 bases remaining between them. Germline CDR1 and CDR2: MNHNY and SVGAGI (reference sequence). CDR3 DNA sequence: TGTGCCAGCGTAGTAGTTAAAAATCAGCCCCAGCATTTT. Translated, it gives CASVVVKNQPQHF.

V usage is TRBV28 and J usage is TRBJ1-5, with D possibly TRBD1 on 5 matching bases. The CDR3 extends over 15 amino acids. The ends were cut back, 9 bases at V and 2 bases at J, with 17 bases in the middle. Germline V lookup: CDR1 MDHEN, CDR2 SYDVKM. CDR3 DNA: TGTGCCAGTCTCCCCCACGGCAGGGGCAATCAGCCCCAGCATTTT. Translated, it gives CASLPHGRGNQPQHF.

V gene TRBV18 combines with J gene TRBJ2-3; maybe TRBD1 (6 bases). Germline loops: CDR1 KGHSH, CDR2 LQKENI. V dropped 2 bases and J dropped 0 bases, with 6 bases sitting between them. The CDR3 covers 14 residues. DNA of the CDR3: TGTGCCAGCTCACCAACAGGGAGCACAGATACGCAGTATTTT. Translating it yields CASSPTGSTDTQYF.

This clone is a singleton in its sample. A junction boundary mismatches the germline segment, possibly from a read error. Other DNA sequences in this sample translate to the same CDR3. The CDR3 DNA is TGTGCCAGCAGTCTATATAACGGGACTAGCGGGAGAAGGGAGACTCAGTACTTC. Translating it yields CASSLYNGTSGRRETQYF. V is TRBV6-2 or TRBV6-3 and J is TRBJ2-5; TRBD2 agrees at 14 bases. From germline, CDR1 is MNHEY and CDR2 SVGEGT. This CDR3 comprises 18 residues.

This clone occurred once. In DNA, the CDR3 is TGTGCCAGCAGCTTCACCCTAACTAGCGGCGGTGAGCAGTTCTTC. It encodes CASSFTLTSGGEQFF. V usage is TRBV7-2 and J usage is TRBJ2-1, with 8 bases aligning to TRBD2. This CDR3 has 15 residues. V lost 3 bases and J lost 9; bases outside the gene matches: 10. Germline V gene lookup returns CDR1 SGHTA and CDR2 FQGNSA.

CDR3 region: CASTQGGGHRTYGYTF. The CDR3 region has the DNA TGTGCCAGCACCCAGGGTGGGGGACACAGGACGTATGGCTACACCTTC. The genes are TRBV28 and TRBJ1-2, with D possibly TRBD1 on 6 matching bases. CDR1 is MDHEN, CDR2 SYDVKM, per germline. CDR3 size: 16 residues. V was clipped by 7 bases and J by 5 bases, with 23 bases between them.

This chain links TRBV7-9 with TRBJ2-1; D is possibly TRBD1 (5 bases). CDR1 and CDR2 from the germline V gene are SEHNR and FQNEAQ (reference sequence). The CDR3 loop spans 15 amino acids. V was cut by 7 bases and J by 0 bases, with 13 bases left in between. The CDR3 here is CASTKPQGSYNEQFF. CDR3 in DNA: TGTGCCAGCACCAAGCCGCAGGGCTCCTACAATGAGCAGTTCTTC.

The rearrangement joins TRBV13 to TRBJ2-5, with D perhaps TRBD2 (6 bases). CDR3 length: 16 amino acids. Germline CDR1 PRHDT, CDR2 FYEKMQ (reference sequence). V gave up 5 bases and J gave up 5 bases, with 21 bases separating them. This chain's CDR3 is CASSRVGGDVYETQYF. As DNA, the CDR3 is TGTGCCAGCAGCCGTGTCGGGGGAGACGTGTACGAGACCCAGTACTTC.

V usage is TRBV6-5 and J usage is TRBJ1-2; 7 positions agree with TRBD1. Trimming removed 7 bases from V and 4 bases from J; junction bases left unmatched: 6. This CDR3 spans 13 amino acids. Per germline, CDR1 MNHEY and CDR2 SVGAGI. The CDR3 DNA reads TGTGCCAGCATTGGGGACAGAGCCTATGGCTACACCTTC. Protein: CASIGDRAYGYTF.

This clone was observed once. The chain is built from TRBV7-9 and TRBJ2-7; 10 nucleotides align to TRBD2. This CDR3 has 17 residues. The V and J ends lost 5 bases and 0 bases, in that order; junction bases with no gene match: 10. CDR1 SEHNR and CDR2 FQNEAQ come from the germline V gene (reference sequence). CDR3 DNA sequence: TGTGCCAGCAGCAAGCCTCCTAGCGGGGGTAGCTCCTACGAGCAGTACTTC. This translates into CASSKPPSGGSSYEQYF.

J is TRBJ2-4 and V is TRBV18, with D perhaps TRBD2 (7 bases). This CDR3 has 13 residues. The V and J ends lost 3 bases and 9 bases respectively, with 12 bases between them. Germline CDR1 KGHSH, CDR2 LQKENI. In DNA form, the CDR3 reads TGTGCCAGCTCACCGGAGGGGGAGGGCATTCAGTACTTC. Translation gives CASSPEGEGIQYF.